The sequence of this T cell receptor beta chain was determined in a study of regulatory T cells in long-lasting Graves disease. CDR3-region Arm-PCR and iRepertoire HTBI primers produced the TCR beta libraries. TCRdb fed the multiplex PCR reads into MiXCR, producing one record per CDR3 protein. Of 400,000 to 500,000 distinct CDR3 sequences listed, 21% are singletons. Time point of the sample: persistent/refractory GD, antithyroid drugs over 5 years with positive TRAb. The TCR library used RNA extracted from PBMCs. As a group, patients came from one endocrinology department in Xi'an, China. The CDR3 has 16 amino acids. The V end lost 6 bases, the J end lost 5 bases, and 19 bases lay between the germline ends.

This receptor was taken from a female donor with Graves disease. V gene TRBV12-3 or TRBV12-4 combines with J gene TRBJ1-4; D gene unclear. Sample: peripheral blood mononuclear cells (PBMCs), taken when the disease was refractory, from a patient treated with antithyroid drugs. DNA for the CDR3: TGTGCCAGCAGCCCCGCCACCACAAGAAGGAATGAAAAACTGTTTTTT. It specifies CASSPATTRRNEKLFF.